These 9 T cell receptor beta chains were sequenced from one sample in a study of T cells in Graves' hyperthyroidism and ophthalmopathy. Amplification yielded TCR beta CDR3 regions, with RNA transcripts as the source. Initially, a first-round RT-PCR of the TCR CDR3 employed the HTBI primer set. TCRdb reprocessed the multiplex PCR reads with MiXCR, giving one entry per CDR3 protein. This table has under 350,000 distinct CDR3 sequences, over 15% appearing once. The specimen was blood. These receptors all stem from a woman in her sixties or seventies with Graves' ophthalmopathy.

This clonotype was detected many times. The CDR3 DNA follows: TGTGCCATCAGCCCCCAGCCCGGACGGGGGAGCTACGAGCAGTACTTC. Protein: CAISPQPGRGSYEQYF. The J gene is TRBJ2-7, the V gene TRBV10-3; a weak D match, TRBD2 (6 bases). The CDR3 length is 16 residues. CDR1 ENHRY and CDR2 SYGVKD come from the germline V gene. V lost 6 bases and J lost 3, with 21 bases in between.

This clonotype was detected many times. The chain employs TRBV20-1 and TRBJ1-6; 7 nucleotides align to TRBD1. The CDR3 has 15 amino acids. Germline V gene data show CDR1 as DFQATT and CDR2 as SNEGSKA (reference sequence). J was trimmed by 6 bases and V by 1 base; bases with no gene match: 6. Here the CDR3 DNA reads TGCAGTGCTAGAGGGAGACAGGGCTTTAATTCACCCCTCCACTTT. This translates into CSARGRQGFNSPLHF.

This clonotype came up many times. The chain carries TRBV5-6 and TRBJ1-2; D is perhaps TRBD1 (5 bases). V was clipped by 1 base and J by 3 bases, with 16 bases between them. Germline CDR1 SGHDT, CDR2 YYEEEE. This CDR3 contains 16 residues. The CDR3 is CASSLFRARADYGYTF. In nucleotides, the CDR3 is TGTGCCAGCAGCTTGTTCAGGGCGCGGGCGGACTATGGCTACACCTTC.

V is TRBV19 and J is TRBJ1-5; D is undetermined. The germline V gene encodes CDR1 LNHDA and CDR2 SQIVND (reference sequence). Deletions cut 1 base from V and 5 bases from J, with 15 bases between. The CDR3 has 16 residues. CDR3 sequence (DNA): TGTGCCAGTAGTATAGGGGTACAGTACCAGGATCAGCCCCAGCATTTT. This translates into CASSIGVQYQDQPQHF.

The chain uses TRBV5-4 and TRBJ2-5, with D possibly TRBD1 on 5 matching bases. The CDR3 length is 14 residues. V lost 5 bases, J lost 5 bases, and 16 bases lay in between. Germline loops: CDR1 SGHNT, CDR2 YYREEE (reference sequence). The CDR3: CASRGLGLGETQYF. CDR3 DNA: TGTGCCAGCAGGGGGTTGGGGCTTGGGGAGACCCAGTACTTC.

In this sample, this clonotype turned up many times. The J gene is TRBJ2-1, the V gene TRBV7-9; tentative D call: TRBD1 (8 bases). The CDR3 is made up of 15 amino acids. Germline CDR1 reads SEHNR; CDR2 reads FQNEAQ (reference sequence). Trimming removed 5 bases at V and 7 bases at J, with 18 bases between. As DNA, the CDR3 is TGTGCCAGCAGCCCACAGGGGGGGGGGTGGAATGAGCAGTTCTTC. This gives the protein CASSPQGGGWNEQFF.

This clonotype was detected only a few times. The J gene is TRBJ1-4, the V gene TRBV6-1; D is undetermined. The germline V and J ends were trimmed by 5 bases and 8 bases, with 12 bases remaining between them. Germline V gene sequence: CDR1 MNHNS, CDR2 SASEGT. The CDR3 spans 13 residues. The CDR3 bases are TGTGCCAGCAGTTTTTCCAGGCGAGAAAAACTGTTTTTT. This codes for CASSFSRREKLFF.

In its sample, this clonotype was seen many times. The chain employs TRBV6-1 and TRBJ1-2, with a weak D call TRBD1 (6 bases). This CDR3 comprises 14 residues. Germline V gene lookup returns CDR1 MNHNS and CDR2 SASEGT. Trimming stripped 5 bases from V and 5 bases from J, with 15 bases between. CDR3 DNA sequence: TGTGCCAGCAGTCGGCGGGGGCGAGGGTATGGCTACACCTTC. Amino acid sequence: CASSRRGRGYGYTF.

The rearrangement uses TRBV19 and TRBJ2-1, with 16 bases that match TRBD2. The V gene end was trimmed by 7 bases and the J gene end by 10 bases; junction bases not matched to a gene: 19. Looked up from germline, CDR1 is LNHDA and CDR2 is SQIVND (reference sequence). The CDR3 contains 19 residues. The CDR3 sequence: CASNPFGTSGRARDGEQFF. CDR3 nucleotides: TGTGCCAGTAACCCCTTTGGGACTAGCGGGAGGGCCCGCGATGGGGAGCAGTTCTTC.